This T cell receptor beta chain was sequenced in a study of CD8+CD57+ T cells in acquired aplastic anemia. Genomic DNA served as template for TCR beta VDJ and CDR3 profiling. TCRdb recomputed calls from the reads with MiXCR, one row per CDR3 protein. The sample has 180,000 or so distinct CDR3 sequences, over 40% seen once. The CDR3 runs to 15 residues. CDR1 is SGHVS, CDR2 FQNEAQ, per germline. V was pared by 4 bases and J by 5 bases, with 18 bases between. An expansion of CD8+CD57+ cells by flow cytometry had been shown in patients chosen for sequencing. V is TRBV7-8 and J is TRBJ2-7; D gene uncertain. The sample taken for sequencing was sorted CD4+, CD8+, or CD8+CD57+ T cells (not recorded which) from PBMCs. This TCR was recovered from a human donor with aplastic anemia. CDR3 sequence reads: CASSSNPIKGHEQYF. The CDR3 DNA sequence: TGTGCCAGCAGCTCCAACCCTATTAAGGGCCACGAGCAGTACTTC.